This T cell receptor (beta chain) was profiled in a study of blood T cell repertoires in COVID-19 (dated by TCRdb to about 2020). For the wider study: Samples from collaborators originated in the United States, Italy and Spain and spanned both the acute and convalescent phases of COVID-19. Where available, HLA class I and class II types were taken from metadata supplied by the sample provider and were not determined by assay-based typing. The material from the prospective study consisted of cDNA or gDNA derived from T cells, B-cell-depleted T cells, or PBMCs. A freely available public database, intended as a resource for researchers studying the immune response to SARS-CoV-2, is where the repertoires were released. The samples were drawn from the first 160 participants of the ongoing ImmuneRACE study and from some 1,300 subjects provided by 6 global collaborators. The dataset comprised deeply sampled blood TCRbeta repertoires from subjects exposed to, actively infected with, or recovered from COVID-19. A de-identified subject ID, COVID-19 status, age in years and sex were almost always included in the sample metadata. The full study reports these points: How much clinical and demographic metadata was included differed by source and by participant, and the metadata was provided uncurated.

This clone was recorded a few times. Its antigen remains undetermined. No base quality values were provided; no much bigger clone lies one nucleotide off. CDR1 and CDR2 were assigned from the germline V gene as SNHLY and FYNNEI. V is trimmed back by 6 bases and J by 0 bases, and the junction contains 5 bases that no gene match accounts for. From the cysteine through the phenylalanine, the CDR3 covers 14 amino acids. Only the CDR3 DNA stays, 42 bases, in frame from base 1. In the prospective study, participants were roughly 18 to 100 years old, resided in 25 or so geographic areas of the United States, and were enrolled through a virtual design. Cohort assignment in the prospective study relied on participant-reported clinical history from a screening survey and a study questionnaire. Mobile phlebotomists in the prospective study collected whole blood, serum and a nasopharyngeal or oropharyngeal swab from every participant. Prospective study participants could optionally give additional blood draws and questionnaires over a roughly 2-month period. Prospective study blood samples were shipped either frozen or at room temperature before DNA extraction.

TCRbeta CDR3 regions were amplified from genomic DNA by means of the immunoSEQ Assay, a bias-controlled multiplex PCR. In the authors' own workflow: Nucleated cell counts per sample were estimated from amplification of reference gene primers within the assay. Sequence reads were collapsed and filtered to measure the absolute abundance of every unique TCRbeta CDR3 rearrangement. For each sample, productive Simpson clonality was calculated as the square root of Simpson's diversity index over productive rearrangements. This immuneACCESS table, as held by TCRdb, lists in-frame sequences with V and J called but not all clones. Of the missing ones, under half trace to an unresolved V gene in checked studies; the others have no known cause. V and J calls and clone size follow that table, whereas D and trimming were derived from the DNA. The table for this sample lists fewer than 350,000 clones; roughly 90% of them were counted only once. Clones ranked in the top ten supply 1.7% of the sample.

The receptor was derived from a young woman with acute COVID-19. The sequence joins TRBV2 to TRBJ2-7, with 7 middle bases fitting TRBD1. Sequencing input: PBMCs or T cells enriched from blood (not recorded which). In nucleotide form, the sequence is TGTGCCAGCAGGGGACAGTTCAGCTCCTACGAGCAGTACTTC. Its translation reads: CASRGQFSSYEQYF.